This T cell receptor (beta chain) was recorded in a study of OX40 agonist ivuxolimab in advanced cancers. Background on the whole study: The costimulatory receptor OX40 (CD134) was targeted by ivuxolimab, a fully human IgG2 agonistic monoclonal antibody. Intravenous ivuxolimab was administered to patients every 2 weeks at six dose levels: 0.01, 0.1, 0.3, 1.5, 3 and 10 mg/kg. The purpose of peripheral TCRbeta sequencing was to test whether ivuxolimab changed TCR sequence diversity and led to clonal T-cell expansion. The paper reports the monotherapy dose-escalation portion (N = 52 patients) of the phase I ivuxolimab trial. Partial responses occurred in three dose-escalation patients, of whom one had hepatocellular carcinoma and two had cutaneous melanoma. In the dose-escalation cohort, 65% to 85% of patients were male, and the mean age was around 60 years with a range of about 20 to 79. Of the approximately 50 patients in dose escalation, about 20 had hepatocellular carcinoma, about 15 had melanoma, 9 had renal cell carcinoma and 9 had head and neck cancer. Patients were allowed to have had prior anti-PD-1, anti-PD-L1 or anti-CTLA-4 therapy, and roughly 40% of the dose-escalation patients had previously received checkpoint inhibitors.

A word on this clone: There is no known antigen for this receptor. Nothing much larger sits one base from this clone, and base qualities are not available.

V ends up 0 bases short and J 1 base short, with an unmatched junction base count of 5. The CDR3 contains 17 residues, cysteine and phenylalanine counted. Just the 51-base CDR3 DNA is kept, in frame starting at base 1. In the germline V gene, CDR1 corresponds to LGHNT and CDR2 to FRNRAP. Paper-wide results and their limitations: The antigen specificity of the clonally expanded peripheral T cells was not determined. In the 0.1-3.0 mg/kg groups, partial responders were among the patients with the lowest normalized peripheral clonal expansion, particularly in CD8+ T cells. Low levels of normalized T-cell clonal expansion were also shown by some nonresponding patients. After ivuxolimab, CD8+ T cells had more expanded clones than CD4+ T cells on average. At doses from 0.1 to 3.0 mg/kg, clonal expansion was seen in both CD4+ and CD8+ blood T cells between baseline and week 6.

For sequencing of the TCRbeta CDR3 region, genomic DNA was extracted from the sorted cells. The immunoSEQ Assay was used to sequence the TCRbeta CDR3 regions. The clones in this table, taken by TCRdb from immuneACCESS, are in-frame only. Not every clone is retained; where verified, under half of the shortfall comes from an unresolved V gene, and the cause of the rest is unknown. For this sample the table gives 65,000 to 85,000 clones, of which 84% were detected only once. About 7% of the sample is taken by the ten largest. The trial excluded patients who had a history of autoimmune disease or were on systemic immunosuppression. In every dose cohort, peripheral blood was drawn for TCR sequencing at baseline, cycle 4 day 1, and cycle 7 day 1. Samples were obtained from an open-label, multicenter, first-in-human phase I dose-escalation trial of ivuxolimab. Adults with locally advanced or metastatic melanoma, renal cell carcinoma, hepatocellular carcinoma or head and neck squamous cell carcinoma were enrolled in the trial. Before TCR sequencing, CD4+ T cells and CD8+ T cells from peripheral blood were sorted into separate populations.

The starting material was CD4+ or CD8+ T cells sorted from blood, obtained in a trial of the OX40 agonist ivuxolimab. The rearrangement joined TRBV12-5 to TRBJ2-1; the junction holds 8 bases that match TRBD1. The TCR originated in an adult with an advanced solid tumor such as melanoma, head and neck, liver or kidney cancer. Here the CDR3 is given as CASGLVQGDLSYNEQFF. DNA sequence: TGTGCTAGTGGTTTGGTACAGGGGGACCTGTCCTACAATGAGCAGTTCTTC. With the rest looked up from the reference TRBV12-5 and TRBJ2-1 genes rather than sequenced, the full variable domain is DARVTQTPRHKVTEMGQEVTMRCQPILGHNTVFWYRQTMMQGLELLAYFRNRAPLDDSGMPKDRFSAEMPDATLATLKIQPSEPRDSAVYFCASGLVQGDLSYNEQFFGPGTRLTVL.